This section outlines one T cell receptor beta chain sequence together with its context. As yet, its antigen is unknown. The CDR3 runs to 12 residues. V was trimmed by 4 bases and J by 6 bases, leaving 6 bases between them. Per the germline V gene, CDR1 is KGHSH and CDR2 is LQKENI. TCRdb keeps only in-frame clones here, not all; method: immunoSEQ multiplex PCR. The sample has some 21,000 clones, 70% to 80% seen once. The data were obtained in a study of CD4 T cells in relation to SARS-CoV-2 and coronaviruses. CD4+ T cells from unexposed donors were obtained before the COVID-19 pandemic (2011-2018). The cells were cultured for under twelve days before CD4+ T cells were isolated. Unexposed-donor CD4+ T cells were probed with SARS-CoV-2 S/N and four cold-coronavirus spikes, cells permitting.

The source material was CD4+ T cells from PBMCs, cultured in vitro. This receptor was obtained from a human donor in good health. The chain uses TRBV18 and TRBJ1-4; D call uncertain. CDR3 sequence reads: CASSQPDEKLFF. In DNA form, the CDR3 reads TGTGCCAGCTCACAGCCGGATGAAAAACTGTTTTTT.